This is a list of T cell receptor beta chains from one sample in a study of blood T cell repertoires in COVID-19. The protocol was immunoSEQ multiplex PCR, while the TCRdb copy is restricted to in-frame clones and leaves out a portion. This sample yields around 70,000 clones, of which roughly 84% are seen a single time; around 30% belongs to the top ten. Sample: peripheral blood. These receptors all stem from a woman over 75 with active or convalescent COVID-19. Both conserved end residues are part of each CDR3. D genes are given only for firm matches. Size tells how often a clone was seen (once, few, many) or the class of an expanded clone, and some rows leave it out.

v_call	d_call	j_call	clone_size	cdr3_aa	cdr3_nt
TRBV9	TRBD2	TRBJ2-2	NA	CASSMGLAAANTGELFF	TGTGCCAGCAGCATGGGACTAGCGGCCGCGAACACCGGGGAGCTGTTTTTT
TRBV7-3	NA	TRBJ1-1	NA	CASSLFGGNTEAFF	TGTGCCAGCAGCTTATTCGGAGGGAACACTGAAGCTTTCTTT
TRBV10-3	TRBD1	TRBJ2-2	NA	CAITQGTGNTGELFF	TGTGCCATCACACAGGGGACAGGGAACACCGGGGAGCTGTTTTTT
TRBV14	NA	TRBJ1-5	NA	CASSQGLQPQHF	TGTGCCAGCAGCCAGGGCCTACAGCCCCAGCATTTT
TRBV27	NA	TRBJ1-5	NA	CASSLSENQPQHF	TGTGCCAGCAGTTTATCGGAGAATCAGCCCCAGCATTTT
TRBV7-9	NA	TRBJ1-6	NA	CASSLGSRPLHF	TGTGCCAGCAGCTTAGGGAGCAGACCCCTCCACTTT
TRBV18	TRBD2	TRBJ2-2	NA	CASSPRSSGGTGELFF	TGTGCCAGCTCACCACGGTCGAGCGGGGGAACCGGGGAGCTGTTTTTT
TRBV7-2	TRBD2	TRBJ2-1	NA	CASSTTSGGATYNEQFF	TGTGCCAGCAGCACGACTAGCGGGGGAGCTACCTACAATGAGCAGTTCTTC
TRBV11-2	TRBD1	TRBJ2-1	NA	CASSRDGTDNNEQFF	TGTGCCAGCAGCCGAGACGGGACAGATAACAATGAGCAGTTCTTC
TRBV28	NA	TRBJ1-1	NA	CASLTGLEAFF	TGTGCCAGCCTTACAGGCCTTGAAGCTTTCTTT
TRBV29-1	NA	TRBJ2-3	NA	CSVFPNSDTQYF	TGCAGCGTTTTCCCAAACAGTGATACGCAGTATTTT
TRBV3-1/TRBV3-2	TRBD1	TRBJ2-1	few	CASRLEQGAQNEQFF	TGTGCCAGCCGATTAGAACAGGGGGCGCAAAATGAGCAGTTCTTC
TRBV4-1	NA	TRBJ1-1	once	CASSQSALSRGYAEAFF	TGCGCCAGCAGCCAAAGTGCCCTCTCGAGGGGGTACGCTGAAGCTTTCTTT
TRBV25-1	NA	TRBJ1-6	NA	CASSKSSYNSPLHF	TGTGCCAGCAGCAAGAGCTCCTATAATTCACCCCTCCACTTT
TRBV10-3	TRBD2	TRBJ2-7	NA	CAISEFGSSGLYEQYF	TGTGCCATCAGTGAGTTTGGGAGTAGCGGGCTTTACGAGCAGTACTTC
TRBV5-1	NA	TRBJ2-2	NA	CASSFTGTSTGELFF	TGCGCCAGCAGCTTTACAGGGACCTCCACCGGGGAGCTGTTTTTT
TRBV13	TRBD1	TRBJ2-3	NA	CASSSPTTGVADTQYF	TGTGCCAGCAGCTCCCCCACGACAGGGGTTGCAGATACGCAGTATTTT
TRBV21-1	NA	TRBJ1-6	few	CASSKYGTGAATSSYNSPLHF	TGTGCCAGCAGCAAATATGGCACAGGCGCGGCGACTAGCTCCTATAATTCACCCCTCCACTTT
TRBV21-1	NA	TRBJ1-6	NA	CASSKGLGPGTGPSPLHF	TGTGCCAGCAGCAAAGGCTTGGGGCCAGGGACAGGGCCTTCACCCCTCCACTTT
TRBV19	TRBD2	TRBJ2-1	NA	CASTGGSYNEQFF	TGTGCCAGTACCGGGGGGTCCTACAATGAGCAGTTCTTC
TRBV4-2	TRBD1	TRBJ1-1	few	CASSLRTGGRTEAFF	TGTGCCAGCAGCCTTCGGACAGGTGGGCGCACTGAAGCTTTCTTT
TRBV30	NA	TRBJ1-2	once	CAWRVGRGGNYGYTF	TGTGCCTGGAGGGTCGGGCGCGGGGGCAACTATGGCTACACCTTC
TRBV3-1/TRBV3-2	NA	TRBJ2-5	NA	CASSQRVETQYF	TGTGCCAGCAGCCAACGTGTCGAGACCCAGTACTTC
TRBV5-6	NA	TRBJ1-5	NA	CASSLLGEEGNQPQHF	TGTGCCAGCAGCTTGTTGGGCGAGGAGGGCAATCAGCCCCAGCATTTT
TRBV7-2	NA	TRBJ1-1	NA	CATRGGANTEAFF	TGTGCCACCCGGGGAGGGGCGAACACTGAAGCTTTCTTT
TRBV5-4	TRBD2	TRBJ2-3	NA	CASSWGLAGGTDTQYF	TGTGCCAGCAGCTGGGGACTAGCGGGGGGCACAGATACGCAGTATTTT
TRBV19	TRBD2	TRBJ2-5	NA	CATSGGLQETQYF	TGTGCCACTAGCGGGGGATTGCAAGAGACCCAGTACTTC
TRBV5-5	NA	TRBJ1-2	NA	CASSTRTEPIYGYTF	TGTGCCAGCAGTACGAGGACAGAGCCTATCTATGGCTACACCTTC
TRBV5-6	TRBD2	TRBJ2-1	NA	CASSLLFSGGYNEQFF	TGTGCCAGCAGCTTGCTTTTTAGCGGGGGCTACAATGAGCAGTTCTTC
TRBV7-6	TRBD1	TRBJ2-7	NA	CASSSAGTGGYEQYF	TGTGCCAGCAGCTCCGCCGGGACAGGGGGATACGAGCAGTACTTC
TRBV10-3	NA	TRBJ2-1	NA	CAISESATPYNEQFF	TGTGCCATCAGTGAGTCGGCGACACCCTACAATGAGCAGTTCTTC
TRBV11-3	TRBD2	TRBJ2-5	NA	CASSKRTSDHQETQYF	TGTGCCAGCAGCAAACGGACTAGCGACCACCAAGAGACCCAGTACTTC
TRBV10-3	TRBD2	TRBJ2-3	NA	CAIGSRAERGGFIDTQYF	TGTGCCATCGGGTCCCGGGCCGAGCGGGGGGGGTTTATAGATACGCAGTATTTT
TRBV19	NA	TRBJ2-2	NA	CASNSVGELFF	TGTGCCAGTAACTCGGTCGGGGAGCTGTTTTTT
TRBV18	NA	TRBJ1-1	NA	CASSPGSRMNTEAFF	TGTGCCAGCTCACCAGGCTCACGAATGAACACTGAAGCTTTCTTT
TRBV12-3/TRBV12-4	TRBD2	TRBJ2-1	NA	CASRLWTSSEQFF	TGTGCCAGCAGGCTTTGGACTAGCTCGGAGCAGTTCTTC
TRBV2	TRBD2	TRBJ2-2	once	CASRTSWTGELFF	TGTGCCAGTCGGACTAGCTGGACCGGGGAGCTGTTTTTT